The present T cell receptor beta chain was sequenced within a study of blood T cell repertoires in COVID-19 (dated by TCRdb to the early 2020s). Notes on the research overall: Samples from collaborators originated in the United States, Italy and Spain and spanned both the acute and convalescent phases of COVID-19. The prospective study material was composed of cDNA or gDNA derived from T cells, B-cell-depleted T cells, or PBMCs. Subjects who had been exposed to COVID-19, were actively infected with it, or had recovered from it provided the deeply sampled blood TCRbeta repertoires that made up the dataset. The repertoires were released in a freely available public database meant as a resource for research on the immune response to SARS-CoV-2. Samples were obtained from the ongoing ImmuneRACE study (first 160 participants) and from approximately 1,200 subjects provided by 6 global collaborators. Nearly every sample came with metadata listing a de-identified subject ID, COVID-19 status, age in years and sex. Where available, HLA class I and class II types were taken from metadata supplied by the sample provider and were not determined by assay-based typing. Broader findings and caveats from the paper: Clinical and demographic metadata were provided uncurated, with the amount varying by source and participant.

Its CDR3 holds 11 amino acids, cysteine through phenylalanine. The read is trimmed to its CDR3 DNA, 33 bases read in frame from base 1. The trim is 5 bases for V and 7 bases for J, with a gap of 9 bases between the germline ends. The germline V gene encodes CDR1 MNHEY and CDR2 SVGAGI. One collaborating source in Seattle enrolled patients while the patients were actively infected and followed the patients over time throughout the course of disease. Each collaborating institution followed its own protocols to collect whole blood in K2EDTA tubes. Collaborator samples were shipped for TCRbeta analysis as frozen whole blood, isolated PBMCs, or DNA extracted from either sample type. TCRbeta CDR3 regions were amplified from genomic DNA using the immunoSEQ Assay, a bias-controlled multiplex PCR. The study's processing was this. Nucleated cell counts per sample were estimated from amplification of reference gene primers within the assay. Sequence reads were collapsed and filtered to measure the absolute abundance of every unique TCRbeta CDR3 rearrangement. Productive Simpson clonality was computed per sample as the square root of Simpson's diversity index over productive rearrangements. The table comes from immuneACCESS by way of TCRdb, which keeps in-frame sequences with V and J called. Part of the clones is missing from these tables; in studies checked, under half for an unresolved V gene and the rest for unknown reasons. That table supplies the V and J calls and clone size; D and trimming were determined from the DNA. The table for this sample lists about 420,000 clones; 70% to 90% of them were counted only once. Roughly 0.84% of the sample goes to the ten largest clones.

As regards this clone: It lacks a known antigen. Base-call qualities are not available, and no considerably larger clone is one nucleotide away.

This TCR derives from a young man with COVID-19, enrolled during active disease. Sequencing was carried out using peripheral blood. The chain was built from TRBV6-5 and TRBJ2-7, with TRBD1 as a weak D call on 6 bases. The CDR3 has the sequence CASSTGREQYF. The DNA sequence reads TGTGCCAGCAGTACAGGGCGGGAGCAGTACTTC.